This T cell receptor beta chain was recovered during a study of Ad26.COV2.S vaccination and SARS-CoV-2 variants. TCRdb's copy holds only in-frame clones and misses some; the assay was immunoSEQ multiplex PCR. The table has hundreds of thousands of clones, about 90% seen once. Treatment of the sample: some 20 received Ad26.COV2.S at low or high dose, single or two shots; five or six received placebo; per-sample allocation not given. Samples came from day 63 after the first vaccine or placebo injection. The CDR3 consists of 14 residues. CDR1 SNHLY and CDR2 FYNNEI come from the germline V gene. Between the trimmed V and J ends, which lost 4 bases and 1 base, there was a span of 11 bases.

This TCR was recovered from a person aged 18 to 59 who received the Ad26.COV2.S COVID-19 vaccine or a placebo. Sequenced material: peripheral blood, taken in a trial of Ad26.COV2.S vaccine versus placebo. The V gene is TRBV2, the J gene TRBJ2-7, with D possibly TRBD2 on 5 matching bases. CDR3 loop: CASSGLSESYEQYF. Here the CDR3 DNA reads TGTGCCAGCAGTGGTCTTAGCGAGTCCTACGAGCAGTACTTC. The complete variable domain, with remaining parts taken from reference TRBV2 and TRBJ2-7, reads EPEVTQTPSHQVTQMGQEVILRCVPISNHLYFYWYRQILGQKVEFLVSFYNNEISEKSEIFDDQFSVERPDGSNFTLKIRSTKLEDSAMYFCASSGLSESYEQYFGPGTRLTVT.